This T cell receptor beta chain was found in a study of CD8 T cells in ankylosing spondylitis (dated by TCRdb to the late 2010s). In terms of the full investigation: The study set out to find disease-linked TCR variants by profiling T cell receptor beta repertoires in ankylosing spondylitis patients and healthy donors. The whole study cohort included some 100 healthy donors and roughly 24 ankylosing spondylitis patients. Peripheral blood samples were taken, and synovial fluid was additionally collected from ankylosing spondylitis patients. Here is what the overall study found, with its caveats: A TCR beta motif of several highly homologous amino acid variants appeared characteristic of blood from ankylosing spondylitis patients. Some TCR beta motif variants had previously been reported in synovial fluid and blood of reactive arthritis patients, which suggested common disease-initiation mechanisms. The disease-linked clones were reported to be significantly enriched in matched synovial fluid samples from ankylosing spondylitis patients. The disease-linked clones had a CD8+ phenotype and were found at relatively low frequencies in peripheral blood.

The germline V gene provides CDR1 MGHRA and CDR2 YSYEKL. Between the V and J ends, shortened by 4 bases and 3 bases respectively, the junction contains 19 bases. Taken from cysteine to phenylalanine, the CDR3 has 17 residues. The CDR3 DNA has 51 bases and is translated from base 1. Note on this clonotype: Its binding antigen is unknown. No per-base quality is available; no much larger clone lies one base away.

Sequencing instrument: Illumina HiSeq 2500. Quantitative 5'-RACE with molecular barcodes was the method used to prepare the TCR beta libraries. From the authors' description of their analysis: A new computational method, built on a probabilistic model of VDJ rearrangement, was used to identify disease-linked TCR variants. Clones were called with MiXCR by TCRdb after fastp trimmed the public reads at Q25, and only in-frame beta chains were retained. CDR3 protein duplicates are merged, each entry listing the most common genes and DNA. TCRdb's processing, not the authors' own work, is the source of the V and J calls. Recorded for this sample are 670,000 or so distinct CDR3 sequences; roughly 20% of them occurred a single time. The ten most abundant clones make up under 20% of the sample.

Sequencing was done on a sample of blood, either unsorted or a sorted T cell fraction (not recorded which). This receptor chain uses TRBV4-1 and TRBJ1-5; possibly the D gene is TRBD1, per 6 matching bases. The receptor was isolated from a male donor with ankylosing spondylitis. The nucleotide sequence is TGCGCCAGCAGCCGCTCAGACGGAGGGGGTTACAATCAGCCCCAGCATTTT. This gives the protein CASSRSDGGGYNQPQHF.